The clone carrying this T cell receptor (beta chain) was counted between two and nine times. Antigen unknown. From the reads, TCRdb called clonotypes with MiXCR, one entry per CDR3 protein. The sample gives some 700,000 distinct CDR3 sequences, around 35% of which show up once; over 15% is in the top ten. This sample is part of a study of T cell repertoires in cytomegalovirus infection. Study background: It was recently identified HLA-C-restricted and well-studied HLA-B-restricted CMV epitopes that the study used. Both a matching HLA type and CMV infection were indicated by public TCR beta signatures.

Findings and limits, study-wide: In two of eight donors, the top clonotype was HLA-C-restricted CMV-specific. Pooled public TCR beta family frequency picked out CMV carriers with the relevant HLA.

Germline CDR1 and CDR2: SGHRS and YFSETQ. V shed 4 bases and J shed 0 bases, with 11 bases lying between them. CDR3 length: 14 amino acids. This rearrangement joins TRBV5-1 to TRBJ2-7; D call uncertain. This clonotype was sampled from a human donor in good health (CMV status not recorded). Some clones in this sample may be carry-over from other donors' samples. The sequencing here drew on cultured PBMCs, taken from culture after CMV antigen stimulation. CDR3 loop: CASSPLGFSYEQYF. The CDR3 DNA is TGCGCCAGCAGCCCTCTGGGATTCTCCTACGAGCAGTACTTC.